A single TCR beta chain is shown here with its context. Its specificity is unknown. With the read ending 3 residues before the CDR3 end, the germline J gene is used to fill in that end. V shed 0 bases and J 5 bases; nucleotides not matched to a gene: 6. The germline CDR1 and CDR2 sequences are GTSNPN and SVGIG (reference sequence). The CDR3 spans 15 residues. The source of the sample is a study of T cells in women clearing cervical HPV infection. Study information: Cases: HPV16-related CIN3 or worse on histology, 2 invasive cancers.

Sequenced by immunoSEQ multiplex PCR; TCRdb stores in-frame clones only, minus some. Its table lists some 20,000 clones. Study conclusions and caveats: Repertoire richness, not evenness, was significantly elevated in CIN3+ cases versus controls.

The rearrangement uses TRBV30 and TRBJ1-4; 7 bases match TRBD1. Input material: blood buffy coat. The TCR originated in a woman between 18 and 69 years old with a cervical HPV16 infection that either progressed to CIN3+ or cleared (not recorded which). The CDR3 here is CAWSVGTVANEKLFF. The part of the CDR3 DNA that was read is TGTGCCTGGAGTGTAGGGACAGTCGCAAATGAAAAA.